This T cell receptor (beta chain) was found in a study of T-cell memory formation after mild COVID-19. Regarding this clonotype: Its antigen is not known.

Germline CDR1 is MNHEY and CDR2 is SMNVEV (reference sequence). CDR3 length: 13 amino acids. V lost 8 bases and J 8 bases, leaving 16 bases between the germline ends. TCRalpha and TCRbeta libraries used 5'RACE with constant-segment primers and UMIs. MiXCR, run by TCRdb on the 5' RACE reads, gives a single entry per CDR3 protein. The sample lists 190,000 or so distinct CDR3 sequences; over 20% were seen once. Study results and caveats: CD4+ contracting clones lay mainly in CM and EM, CD8+ ones in EMRA. Some clones that responded turned up in pre-infection memory, which suggests that cross-reactive memory joined in. Clones contracting day 15 to 85 were balanced CD4/CD8; later expanders leaned CD4+.

This TCR was recovered from an adult woman who had mild COVID-19 (a few samples of this study predate the infection). Cell type and time point are not known. The chain recombines TRBV27 with TRBJ2-4; D is ambiguous. The source material was PBMCs or a T cell subset sorted from them (not recorded which). In nucleotides, the CDR3 is TGTGCCAGCCGAAAGGGCTATGGGGACATTCAGTACTTC. It specifies CASRKGYGDIQYF.